This passage covers 29 T cell receptor beta chains from one sample sequenced in a study of radiation and T cells in renal cell carcinoma (dated by TCRdb to the early 2020s). Library preparation employed the immunoSEQ multiplex PCR assay. The table comes from immuneACCESS by way of TCRdb, which keeps in-frame sequences with V and J called. Part of the clones is missing from these tables; in studies checked, under half for an unresolved V gene and the rest for unknown reasons. The sample includes some 50,000 clones, with approximately 80% observed a single time. Together, the top ten hold about 30% of the sample. The meaning of the sample's time point label: blood 2 weeks post-SBRT. The meaning of the sample's treatment or condition label: 15 Gy SBRT to primary tumor, nephrectomy 4 weeks later. This specimen was blood, taken from a patient whose treatment included radiotherapy and nephrectomy. Receptors originate from a woman aged 70-85 years with renal cell carcinoma.

The J gene is TRBJ2-7, the V gene TRBV6-5; D is unclear. Trimming shortened V by 2 bases and J by 6 bases, and 11 bases separated the two germline ends. Germline CDR1 MNHEY, CDR2 SVGAGI. The CDR3 runs 13 residues. This CDR3 reads CASSYGSRLEQYF. The CDR3 nucleotides are TGTGCCAGCAGTTACGGCAGTCGCCTCGAGCAGTACTTC.

This rearrangement joins TRBV6-5 to TRBJ1-1; tentative D call: TRBD1 (6 bases). The CDR3 consists of 15 residues. Trimming removed 2 bases at V and 1 base at J, with 11 bases between. CDR1 and CDR2 from the germline V gene are MNHEY and SVGAGI. CDR3 DNA sequence: TGTGCCAGCAGTTACCAGGGGTTTGGGAACACTGAAGCTTTCTTT. It is translated as CASSYQGFGNTEAFF.

The rearrangement uses TRBV6-6 and TRBJ2-7; 7 nucleotides match TRBD1. The CDR3 covers 13 residues. The trim removed 8 bases at V and 4 bases at J, leaving 8 bases unmatched. Germline CDR1 MNHNY, CDR2 SVGAGI (reference sequence). In DNA, the CDR3 is TGTGCCAGCGGAGTAGACAGGGAGTACGAGCAGTACTTC. Its translation is CASGVDREYEQYF.

This clone was seen just once. This rearrangement joins TRBV27 to TRBJ2-7; the match to TRBD1 covers 8 bases. Looked up from germline, CDR1 is MNHEY and CDR2 is SMNVEV (reference sequence). CDR3 size: 14 residues. J was trimmed by 2 bases and V by 7 bases; bases with no gene match: 7. The CDR3 DNA reads as TGTGCCAGCAATCCCCGGGACAGGCCCTACGAGCAGTACTTC. Amino acids: CASNPRDRPYEQYF.

This clone was detected only once. The V and J genes are TRBV9 and TRBJ1-2; 8 bases match TRBD1. Germline loops: CDR1 SGDLS, CDR2 YYNGEE. V shed 3 bases, J shed 3 bases, and the junction held 7 bases outside the gene matches. The CDR3 is made up of 15 amino acids. The CDR3 reads CASSAQTGVDYGYTF. In DNA form, the CDR3 reads TGTGCCAGCAGCGCGCAGACAGGGGTGGACTATGGCTACACCTTC.

The chain carries TRBV18 and TRBJ1-2; tentative D call: TRBD1 (5 bases). The CDR3 has 16 amino acids. Trimming stripped 3 bases from V and 4 bases from J, with 18 bases between. Per the germline V gene, CDR1 is KGHSH and CDR2 is LQKENI. The CDR3 spells CASSPRSAGDFYGYTF. CDR3 coding DNA: TGTGCCAGCTCACCCCGTTCTGCTGGGGACTTCTATGGCTACACCTTC.

V gene TRBV5-1 combines with J gene TRBJ2-1; 13 bases align to TRBD2. This CDR3 spans 16 amino acids. Germline V CDR1 and CDR2: SGHRS, YFSETQ. J lost 4 bases, V lost 0 bases, and 1 base had no gene match. The CDR3: CASSLAGLAGYNEQFF. In nucleotides, the CDR3 is TGCGCCAGCAGCTTGGCGGGACTAGCGGGATACAATGAGCAGTTCTTC.

The gene calls are TRBV18 and TRBJ1-1; 7 bases are shared with TRBD1. Germline trimming cut 2 bases from V and 0 bases from J; bases unmatched to any gene: 0. The CDR3 is made up of 14 amino acids. Germline V gene data show CDR1 as KGHSH and CDR2 as LQKENI. CDR3 sequence reads: CASSPTGVNTEAFF. The CDR3 DNA is TGTGCCAGCTCACCAACAGGGGTGAACACTGAAGCTTTCTTT.

This clone has only a few counts. Distinct nucleotide sequences in the sample also encode this CDR3. J is TRBJ1-4 and V is TRBV13, with D uncertain. The V end lost 2 bases, the J end lost 5 bases, and 3 bases lay between the germline ends. The CDR3 contains 12 residues. Germline loops: CDR1 PRHDT, CDR2 FYEKMQ (reference sequence). CDR3 sequence (DNA): TGTGCCAGCAGCTTAAGGAATGAAAAACTGTTTTTT. Translating it yields CASSLRNEKLFF.

V usage is TRBV5-4 and J usage is TRBJ2-5, with 7 bases identical to TRBD2. The CDR3 length is 18 residues. V trimming: 0 bases; J trimming: 3 bases; junction bases outside the gene matches: 14. Germline CDR1 and CDR2: SGHNT and YYREEE (reference sequence). The CDR3 region has the DNA TGTGCCAGCAGCTTGGCGTGGGGGGGGAGGGCCCCGAAAGAGACCCAGTACTTC. Translating it yields CASSLAWGGRAPKETQYF.

In this sample, this clone turned up once. CDR3: CASSERAFF. For the CDR3, the DNA is TGTGCCAGCAGTGAGAGGGCTTTCTTT. The chain recombines TRBV6-1 with TRBJ1-1; D unresolved. The CDR3 length is 9 residues. The V gene's germline CDR1 is MNHNS and CDR2 SASEGT. V shed 3 bases and J shed 11 bases, with 4 bases lying between them.

The rearrangement links TRBV6-1 to TRBJ2-4; D remains ambiguous. Germline V CDR1 and CDR2: MNHNS, SASEGT. The ends were cut back, 1 base at V and 1 base at J, with 11 bases in the middle. The CDR3 extends over 16 amino acids. The CDR3, as DNA: TGTGCCAGCAGTGAAGTTCGCAGTTCTGCCAAAAACATTCAGTACTTC. It codes for CASSEVRSSAKNIQYF.

V usage is TRBV5-1 and J usage is TRBJ1-2, with D possibly being TRBD1 (6 bases). Trimming removed 4 bases from V and 9 bases from J, with 10 bases in between. Germline V gene sequence: CDR1 SGHRS, CDR2 YFSETQ. There are 11 residues in the CDR3. DNA of the CDR3: TGCGCCAGCAGCGCGGACAGTAGCTACACCTTC. This gives the protein CASSADSSYTF.

This clone was seen once. The chain has TRBV6-6 and TRBJ1-2; the D gene is possibly TRBD1 (6 bases). Germline CDR1 and CDR2: MNHNY and SVGAGI (reference sequence). CDR3 length: 12 residues. Trimming took off 8 bases at V and 7 bases at J, with 14 bases between the two ends. The CDR3 DNA follows: TGTGCCAGCGTGGGGGGGCGCGGTGGCTACACCTTC. Translated: CASVGGRGGYTF.

The V call is TRBV27, the J call TRBJ2-7; TRBD2 aligns across 14 bases. This CDR3 has 14 amino acids. The germline gives CDR1 MNHEY, CDR2 SMNVEV (reference sequence). The J segment lost 4 bases and the V segment lost 6 bases, leaving 2 bases of the junction unmatched. The CDR3 loop reads CASRRTSGGYEQYF. The CDR3 region has the DNA TGTGCCAGCAGGAGGACTAGCGGGGGGTACGAGCAGTACTTC.

This clone was seen more than once but under ten times. V gene TRBV7-9 combines with J gene TRBJ2-7, with D uncertain. There are 12 residues in the CDR3. Germline values: CDR1 SEHNR, CDR2 FQNEAQ (reference sequence). With 2 bases removed from V and 6 bases from J, the gap between germline ends came to 8 bases. In DNA, the CDR3 is TGTGCCAGCAGCTTATCTGGAGTCGAGCAGTACTTC. This codes for CASSLSGVEQYF.

The chain carries TRBV7-9 and TRBJ1-2; D not certain. Germline V gives CDR1 SEHNR, CDR2 FQNEAQ (reference sequence). V was shortened by 1 base and J by 2 bases, with 5 bases between the two germline ends. The CDR3 length is 13 residues. The CDR3 spells CASSLEGNYGYTF. In nucleotides, the CDR3 is TGTGCCAGCAGCTTAGAAGGGAACTATGGCTACACCTTC.

The V gene is TRBV19, the J gene TRBJ2-7; the D is unclear. Trimming cost V 8 bases and J 2 bases, with 13 bases left between them. Germline-derived CDR1 and CDR2 are LNHDA and SQIVND (reference sequence). The CDR3 length is 13 residues. Here the CDR3 DNA reads TGTGCCAGTTCGGCCGGGCCCGCCTACGAGCAGTACTTC. It yields the protein CASSAGPAYEQYF. Full variable domain (remainder filled in from reference TRBV19 and TRBJ2-7): DGGITQSPKYLFRKEGQNVTLSCEQNLNHDAMYWYRQDPGQGLRLIYYSQIVNDFQKGDIAEGYSVSREKKESFPLTVTSAQKNPTAFYLCASSAGPAYEQYFGPGTRLTVT.

This rearrangement joins TRBV7-6 to TRBJ2-2; D not certain. V was shortened by 5 bases and J by 2 bases, with 9 bases between the two germline ends. Germline lookup yields CDR1 SGHVS and CDR2 FNYEAQ. The CDR3 length is 14 residues. In nucleotides, the CDR3 is TGTGCCAGCAGCCCTGCCTCTAACACCGGGGAGCTGTTTTTT. Amino acid sequence: CASSPASNTGELFF.

This chain connects TRBV4-2 to TRBJ2-2, with unresolved D. The CDR3 is made up of 19 amino acids. V lost 0 bases and J 0 bases, leaving 17 bases between the germline ends. CDR1 and CDR2 from the germline V gene are LGHNA and YNFKEQ. The CDR3 DNA is TGTGCCAGCAGCCAAGAGACCGTGTGGGTAGCTTCGAACACCGGGGAGCTGTTTTTT. Its translation: CASSQETVWVASNTGELFF.

This clone was picked up a small number of times. The rearrangement links TRBV9 to TRBJ2-1; D not certain. Germline assignment: CDR1 SGDLS and CDR2 YYNGEE. This CDR3 comprises 13 residues. Trimming left V 2 bases short and J 0 bases short, with 3 bases between. CDR3 sequence reads: CASSVGSYNEQFF. DNA of the CDR3: TGTGCCAGCAGCGTTGGCTCCTACAATGAGCAGTTCTTC.

V and J are TRBV4-1 and TRBJ2-3, with D perhaps TRBD2 (6 bases). The CDR3 has 16 amino acids. In germline, CDR1 is MGHRA, CDR2 YSYEKL. V shed 2 bases and J shed 0 bases, with 12 bases lying between them. This chain's CDR3 is CASSQRLVTSTDTQYF. CDR3 nucleotides: TGCGCCAGCAGCCAACGACTAGTGACAAGCACAGATACGCAGTATTTT.

The gene calls are TRBV4-1 and TRBJ1-6; D is undetermined. The CDR3 extends over 19 amino acids. Trimming took off 0 bases at V and 0 bases at J, with 15 bases between the two ends. Per germline, CDR1 MGHRA and CDR2 YSYEKL. CDR3 in amino acids: CASSQDPRRFLSYNSPLHF. For the CDR3, the DNA is TGCGCCAGCAGCCAAGACCCCAGGCGGTTCCTCTCCTATAATTCACCCCTCCACTTT.

This clone was detected only once. The genes are TRBV27 and TRBJ1-4, with D possibly matching TRBD1 (6 bases). V gave up 3 bases and J gave up 0 bases, with 11 bases separating them. Germline-derived CDR1 and CDR2 are MNHEY and SMNVEV (reference sequence). The CDR3 is 16 residues long. CDR3 DNA sequence: TGTGCCAGCAGTTTCGGCAGGGGTGCAACTAATGAAAAACTGTTTTTT. Its translation: CASSFGRGATNEKLFF.

The gene calls are TRBV19 and TRBJ2-7; TRBD1 aligns across 7 bases. Per the germline V gene, CDR1 is LNHDA and CDR2 is SQIVND (reference sequence). Trimming at V came to 6 bases and at J to 3 bases, leaving 5 bases not matched to a gene. This CDR3 contains 13 residues. CDR3 amino acids: CASSSGQDYEQYF. In DNA form, the CDR3 reads TGTGCCAGTAGCTCCGGACAGGACTACGAGCAGTACTTC.

V usage is TRBV5-8 and J usage is TRBJ1-1; D is ambiguous. With 4 bases removed from V and 0 bases from J, the gap between germline ends came to 4 bases. The V gene's germline CDR1 is SGHTS and CDR2 YDEGEE. This CDR3 has 12 residues. The CDR3 loop is CASSPVNTEAFF. CDR3 nucleotide sequence: TGTGCCAGCAGCCCGGTGAACACTGAAGCTTTCTTT.

The V gene is TRBV7-9, the J gene TRBJ2-5; TRBD2 matches 7 bases. The CDR3 sequence is 14 residues long. Germline V gives CDR1 SEHNR, CDR2 FQNEAQ (reference sequence). Trimming at V came to 5 bases and at J to 9 bases, leaving 12 bases not matched to a gene. The CDR3 DNA reads as TGTGCCAGCAGCCCGTCGGGACTAATGCTGCCCCAGTACTTC. It codes for CASSPSGLMLPQYF.

This chain joins TRBV11-2 and TRBJ2-3; D possibly uses TRBD1 or TRBD2 (6 bases each). Germline V gives CDR1 SGHAT, CDR2 FQNNGV. V was shortened by 11 bases and J by 8 bases, with 20 bases between the two germline ends. The length of the CDR3 is 13 residues. The CDR3: CAGRGPRDGTQYF. The CDR3, as DNA: TGTGCCGGACGGGGGCCCCGAGACGGTACGCAGTATTTT.

This CDR3 reads CASSLGTGIYEQYF. CDR3 DNA sequence: TGTGCCAGCAGCTTGGGGACAGGGATCTACGAGCAGTACTTC. The chain is built from TRBV5-6 and TRBJ2-7, with 8 bases that match TRBD1. The CDR3 runs to 14 residues. J lost 3 bases, V lost 0 bases, and 2 bases had no gene match. Germline loops: CDR1 SGHDT, CDR2 YYEEEE.